This is a list of T cell receptor beta chains from one sample in a study of blood T cell repertoires in COVID-19. Profiled with immunoSEQ multiplex PCR; TCRdb holds only in-frame clones, not every one. The sample has fewer than 450,000 clones; less than 90% are singletons. Sequencing used PBMCs or T cells enriched from blood (not recorded which). These receptors were obtained from a woman aged 25 to 39 who had recovered from COVID-19. Both conserved end residues are trimmed from each CDR3.

j_call: TRBJ1-1; v_call: TRBV21-1; cdr3_aa: ASPGDRYYYTEAF
j_call: TRBJ1-2; v_call: TRBV27; cdr3_aa: ASSLSSFNYGYT
j_call: TRBJ2-7; v_call: TRBV5-1; cdr3_aa: ASSWAGAHEQY
j_call: TRBJ1-4; v_call: TRBV28; cdr3_aa: ASSLQGASNEKLF
j_call: TRBJ2-3; v_call: TRBV11-2; cdr3_aa: ASSLEGPYSTDTQY
j_call: TRBJ1-2; v_call: TRBV7-2; cdr3_aa: ASSRAYREGYT
j_call: TRBJ1-1; v_call: TRBV6-2/TRBV6-3; cdr3_aa: ASSYSTTYRGLNTEAF
j_call: TRBJ1-3; v_call: TRBV6-6; cdr3_aa: ASSYSGVFGGNTIY
j_call: TRBJ1-2; v_call: TRBV29-1; cdr3_aa: SVASGRPAGYT
j_call: TRBJ2-5; v_call: TRBV7-9; cdr3_aa: ASSLWPPRQGLGETQY
j_call: TRBJ1-5; v_call: TRBV7-9; cdr3_aa: ASSSLEGYPQH
j_call: TRBJ1-2; v_call: TRBV7-2; cdr3_aa: ASSLLLGGGGYGYT
j_call: TRBJ1-2; v_call: TRBV29-1; cdr3_aa: SVHTPPGQEGSNYGYT
j_call: TRBJ2-5; v_call: TRBV2; cdr3_aa: ASIGHRQETQY
j_call: TRBJ1-2; v_call: TRBV7-2; cdr3_aa: ASSLRRAYGYT
j_call: TRBJ2-7; v_call: TRBV28; cdr3_aa: ASSLLGNEGTYEQY
j_call: TRBJ2-7; v_call: TRBV19; cdr3_aa: ASSRTGAYEQY
j_call: TRBJ2-7; v_call: TRBV5-4; cdr3_aa: ASSLRTGGYEQY
j_call: TRBJ1-2; v_call: TRBV2; cdr3_aa: ASRKDRDGSGYT
j_call: TRBJ2-1; v_call: TRBV7-2; cdr3_aa: ASSLVPTSGGAGNEQF
j_call: TRBJ1-1; v_call: TRBV28; cdr3_aa: ASDRDTEAF
j_call: TRBJ2-6; v_call: TRBV5-1; cdr3_aa: ASSLNSPGGANVLT
j_call: TRBJ1-1; v_call: TRBV29-1; cdr3_aa: SVEYAQGANTEAF
j_call: TRBJ1-6; v_call: TRBV30; cdr3_aa: AWTADRLHSPLH
j_call: TRBJ1-6; v_call: TRBV6-5; cdr3_aa: ASSPRGLPLH
j_call: TRBJ1-6; v_call: TRBV23-1; cdr3_aa: ASSQSGDRGYNSPLH